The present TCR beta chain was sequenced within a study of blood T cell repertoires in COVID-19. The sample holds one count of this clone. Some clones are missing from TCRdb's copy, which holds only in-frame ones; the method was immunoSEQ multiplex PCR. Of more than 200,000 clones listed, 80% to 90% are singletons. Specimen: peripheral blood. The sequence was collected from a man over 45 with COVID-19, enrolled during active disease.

As DNA, the CDR3 is TGTGCCACCAGCAGAGAAGGACTAGCGGATTCCTACGAGCAGTACTTC. Its translation is CATSREGLADSYEQYF. The chain employs TRBV15 and TRBJ2-7; TRBD2 matches at 10 bases. The CDR3 has 16 residues. The V segment lost 0 bases and the J segment 1 base; nucleotides outside the gene matches: 3. Per germline, CDR1 LNHNV and CDR2 YYDKDF (reference sequence). The whole variable domain, filled in from reference TRBV15 and TRBJ2-7, reads DAMVIQNPRYQVTQFGKPVTLSCSQTLNHNVMYWYQQKSSQAPKLLFHYYDKDFNNEADTPDNFQSRRPNTSFCFLDIRSPGLGDTAMYLCATSREGLADSYEQYFGPGTRLTVT.